This T cell receptor beta chain is drawn from a study of cytomegalovirus exposure and HLA in healthy donors. Study-wide results and limits: Specific recognition of CMV antigens was confirmed in vitro for a few chains (all CMV-associated).

Turning to this clone: The target antigen is unknown.

J lost 7 bases, V lost 5 bases, and 7 bases had no gene match. CDR1 is SQVTM, CDR2 ANQGSEA, per germline. This CDR3 contains 12 residues. Vbeta (60) and Jbeta (13) primers were used in the PCR. Assay used: immunoSEQ multiplex PCR; TCRdb lists only in-frame clones, some missing. Among some 200,000 clones listed, around four fifths were seen once. This rearrangement joins TRBV29-1 to TRBJ2-7; 8 nucleotides match TRBD1. The receptor's source is a boy aged 2 to 10 in good health and CMV-seronegative. Sequencing input: PBMCs. The CDR3 loop reads CSVPDRVWEQYF. The CDR3 nucleotides read TGCAGCGTTCCGGACAGGGTGTGGGAGCAGTACTTC.